These T cell receptor beta chains were read from a single sample in a study of T cells after yellow fever vaccination. Each CDR3 protein is one row after TCRdb ran MiXCR on the 5' RACE reads. The sample yields nearly 550,000 distinct CDR3 sequences, 15% to 20% seen once. This specimen consisted of PBMCs, obtained 15 days after the yellow fever booster vaccination. All receptors come from a man aged 25 to 40 who received the YFV17D yellow fever vaccine. CDR3s include the opening cysteine and the closing phenylalanine or tryptophan. The order of the fields is J gene, D gene, V gene, clone size, CDR3 protein, CDR3 DNA. A D gene is named only where the DNA matches it firmly. Rows may omit the clone size; those that give it use once, few, many or a size class.

j_gene: TRBJ2-5; d_gene: -; v_gene: TRBV23-1; abundance: -; CDR3aa: CASSQILGGRQETQYF; CDR3nt: TGCGCCAGCAGTCAAATCCTAGGGGGGCGGCAAGAGACCCAGTACTTC
j_gene: TRBJ2-7; d_gene: TRBD1; v_gene: TRBV20-1; abundance: few; CDR3aa: CSARRGQGTYEQYF; CDR3nt: TGCAGTGCTAGAAGGGGGCAGGGAACCTACGAGCAGTACTTC
j_gene: TRBJ2-3; d_gene: TRBD2; v_gene: TRBV3-1; abundance: -; CDR3aa: CASSREPGLAGPLSTDTQYF; CDR3nt: TGTGCCAGCAGTCGAGAACCGGGACTAGCGGGACCCCTAAGCACAGATACGCAGTATTTT
j_gene: TRBJ1-5; d_gene: TRBD1; v_gene: TRBV28; abundance: few; CDR3aa: CASSLGTAYQPQHF; CDR3nt: TGTGCCAGCAGTCTCGGGACAGCGTATCAGCCCCAGCATTTT
j_gene: TRBJ2-7; d_gene: TRBD1; v_gene: TRBV7-2; abundance: -; CDR3aa: CASSPTSGGYEQYF; CDR3nt: TGTGCCAGCAGCCCGACTTCAGGGGGCTACGAGCAGTACTTC
j_gene: TRBJ2-1; d_gene: TRBD2; v_gene: TRBV4-3; abundance: -; CDR3aa: CASSQDFGTSGSNEQFF; CDR3nt: TGCGCCAGCAGCCAAGATTTCGGGACTAGCGGGAGTAATGAGCAGTTCTTC
j_gene: TRBJ2-7; d_gene: TRBD1; v_gene: TRBV7-9; abundance: few; CDR3aa: CASSFTGGWYEQYF; CDR3nt: TGTGCCAGCAGCTTCACAGGGGGCTGGTACGAGCAGTACTTC
j_gene: TRBJ2-1; d_gene: -; v_gene: TRBV21-1; abundance: -; CDR3aa: CASSIVLAGEYNEQFF; CDR3nt: TGTGCCAGCAGCATCGTCTTAGCGGGAGAATACAATGAGCAGTTCTTC
j_gene: TRBJ2-1; d_gene: TRBD2; v_gene: TRBV6-1; abundance: few; CDR3aa: CASSGTSDQFNEQFF; CDR3nt: TGTGCCAGCAGTGGGACTAGCGACCAGTTCAATGAGCAGTTCTTC
j_gene: TRBJ2-7; d_gene: -; v_gene: TRBV7-2; abundance: few; CDR3aa: CASSLEGTNSYEQYF; CDR3nt: TGTGCCAGCAGCTTAGAAGGGACGAATTCCTACGAGCAGTACTTC
j_gene: TRBJ2-7; d_gene: -; v_gene: TRBV7-2; abundance: -; CDR3aa: CASSFRTLGGRSYEQYF; CDR3nt: TGTGCCAGCAGCTTTAGGACGTTGGGGGGTAGGTCCTACGAGCAGTACTTC
j_gene: TRBJ2-6; d_gene: TRBD1; v_gene: TRBV20-1; abundance: -; CDR3aa: CSARFGQAGRGANVLTF; CDR3nt: TGCAGTGCTAGGTTTGGACAGGCCGGACGTGGGGCCAACGTCCTGACTTTC
j_gene: TRBJ2-1; d_gene: -; v_gene: TRBV4-3; abundance: -; CDR3aa: CASSQDVGRNPFF; CDR3nt: TGCGCCAGCAGCCAAGACGTGGGCCGTAATCCGTTCTTC
j_gene: TRBJ2-7; d_gene: TRBD1; v_gene: TRBV28; abundance: few; CDR3aa: CASSRQGPSYEQYF; CDR3nt: TGTGCCAGCAGTCGACAGGGACCTTCCTACGAGCAGTACTTC
j_gene: TRBJ1-1; d_gene: -; v_gene: TRBV7-2; abundance: few; CDR3aa: CASSFATGTTEAFF; CDR3nt: TGTGCCAGCAGCTTCGCTACAGGGACCACTGAAGCTTTCTTT
j_gene: TRBJ1-1; d_gene: -; v_gene: TRBV20-1; abundance: many; CDR3aa: CSAREPSTNTEAFF; CDR3nt: TGCAGTGCTAGAGAACCCTCCACGAACACTGAAGCTTTCTTT
j_gene: TRBJ2-3; d_gene: -; v_gene: TRBV29-1; abundance: few; CDR3aa: CSVGADADTQYF; CDR3nt: TGCAGCGTTGGGGCTGATGCAGATACGCAGTATTTT
j_gene: TRBJ2-7; d_gene: -; v_gene: TRBV3-1; abundance: -; CDR3aa: CASSQVRTNSYEQYF; CDR3nt: TGTGCCAGCAGCCAGGTCCGGACTAACTCCTACGAGCAGTACTTC
j_gene: TRBJ2-1; d_gene: -; v_gene: TRBV7-8; abundance: -; CDR3aa: CASSPGLQGTEQFF; CDR3nt: TGTGCCAGCAGCCCGGGACTCCAGGGGACTGAGCAGTTCTTC
j_gene: TRBJ2-7; d_gene: -; v_gene: TRBV30; abundance: few; CDR3aa: CAWSAGVTYEQYF; CDR3nt: TGTGCCTGGAGTGCAGGTGTGACCTACGAGCAGTACTTC
j_gene: TRBJ2-7; d_gene: TRBD1; v_gene: TRBV7-9; abundance: few; CDR3aa: CASSPGTGGQQYF; CDR3nt: TGTGCCAGCAGCCCCGGGACAGGGGGTCAACAGTACTTC
j_gene: TRBJ1-5; d_gene: TRBD1; v_gene: TRBV20-1; abundance: -; CDR3aa: CSALGQGQPQHF; CDR3nt: TGCAGTGCTTTGGGACAGGGACAGCCCCAGCATTTT
j_gene: TRBJ2-7; d_gene: -; v_gene: TRBV29-1; abundance: few; CDR3aa: CSVEDWSGEQYF; CDR3nt: TGCAGCGTTGAAGATTGGAGCGGCGAGCAGTACTTC
j_gene: TRBJ2-7; d_gene: -; v_gene: TRBV20-1; abundance: -; CDR3aa: CSARDRAGIANEQYF; CDR3nt: TGCAGTGCTAGAGATAGGGCGGGGATCGCTAACGAGCAGTACTTC
j_gene: TRBJ2-7; d_gene: TRBD2; v_gene: TRBV7-2; abundance: few; CDR3aa: CASSFFSGPYEQYF; CDR3nt: TGTGCCAGCAGCTTTTTTAGCGGGCCCTACGAGCAGTACTTC
j_gene: TRBJ1-1; d_gene: -; v_gene: TRBV27; abundance: many; CDR3aa: CASSPPAEAFF; CDR3nt: TGTGCCAGCAGCCCCCCCGCTGAAGCTTTCTTT
j_gene: TRBJ2-3; d_gene: TRBD2; v_gene: TRBV5-5; abundance: -; CDR3aa: CASSLGSGRALRTDTQYF; CDR3nt: TGTGCCAGCAGCTTGGGTAGCGGGAGGGCCCTCAGAACAGATACGCAGTATTTT
j_gene: TRBJ2-1; d_gene: -; v_gene: TRBV5-6; abundance: -; CDR3aa: CASSLGDFTYNEQFF; CDR3nt: TGTGCCAGCAGCTTGGGGGATTTCACCTACAATGAGCAGTTCTTC
j_gene: TRBJ2-2; d_gene: -; v_gene: TRBV20-1; abundance: few; CDR3aa: CSATRTDTGELFF; CDR3nt: TGCAGTGCTACTCGGACTGACACCGGGGAGCTGTTTTTT
j_gene: TRBJ2-7; d_gene: TRBD1; v_gene: TRBV7-2; abundance: few; CDR3aa: CASSPTGGGGYEQYF; CDR3nt: TGTGCCAGCAGCCCTACAGGGGGTGGGGGGTACGAGCAGTACTTC
j_gene: TRBJ2-7; d_gene: -; v_gene: TRBV3-1; abundance: few; CDR3aa: CASSQGGADEQYF; CDR3nt: TGTGCCAGCAGCCAAGGCGGGGCGGACGAGCAGTACTTC
j_gene: TRBJ2-1; d_gene: TRBD2; v_gene: TRBV12-3/TRBV12-4; abundance: few; CDR3aa: CASSSTSGRALF; CDR3nt: TGTGCCAGCAGCTCGACTAGCGGGAGGGCCCTCTTC
j_gene: TRBJ2-7; d_gene: -; v_gene: TRBV27; abundance: -; CDR3aa: CASSQGSYSYEQYF; CDR3nt: TGTGCCAGCAGCCAGGGGTCGTACTCCTACGAGCAGTACTTC
j_gene: TRBJ2-1; d_gene: TRBD2; v_gene: TRBV7-6; abundance: -; CDR3aa: CASTLAGGGMDNELFF; CDR3nt: TGTGCCAGCACACTAGCGGGAGGAGGAATGGACAATGAGCTGTTCTTC
j_gene: TRBJ1-2; d_gene: -; v_gene: TRBV27; abundance: few; CDR3aa: CASRGSDGYTF; CDR3nt: TGTGCCAGCAGAGGTAGCGATGGCTACACCTTC
j_gene: TRBJ1-6; d_gene: TRBD1; v_gene: TRBV5-6; abundance: -; CDR3aa: CGSSAGQWNSPLHF; CDR3nt: TGTGGCAGCAGCGCGGGACAGTGGAATTCACCCCTCCACTTT
j_gene: TRBJ2-2; d_gene: TRBD2; v_gene: TRBV29-1; abundance: many; CDR3aa: CSVEVSGSSTGELFF; CDR3nt: TGCAGCGTTGAAGTTAGCGGGAGTAGCACCGGGGAGCTGTTTTTT
j_gene: TRBJ2-3; d_gene: -; v_gene: TRBV20-1; abundance: -; CDR3aa: CSARQSPPDTQYF; CDR3nt: TGCAGTGCGCGACAAAGCCCTCCGGATACGCAGTATTTT
j_gene: TRBJ1-1; d_gene: -; v_gene: TRBV11-2; abundance: few; CDR3aa: CASSTWTENTEAFF; CDR3nt: TGTGCCAGCAGCACCTGGACAGAAAACACTGAAGCTTTCTTT
j_gene: TRBJ2-2; d_gene: TRBD2; v_gene: TRBV9; abundance: many; CDR3aa: CASSVGLAASNTGELFF; CDR3nt: TGTGCCAGCAGCGTAGGACTAGCGGCGTCGAACACCGGGGAGCTGTTTTTT
j_gene: TRBJ2-7; d_gene: -; v_gene: TRBV3-1; abundance: few; CDR3aa: CASSQVRRGPYEQYF; CDR3nt: TGTGCCAGCAGCCAAGTTCGGCGGGGGCCCTACGAGCAGTACTTC
j_gene: TRBJ2-3; d_gene: -; v_gene: TRBV15; abundance: -; CDR3aa: CATSREPREGTDTQYF; CDR3nt: TGTGCCACCAGCAGAGAACCCCGAGAAGGAACGGATACGCAGTATTTT
j_gene: TRBJ2-1; d_gene: -; v_gene: TRBV11-3; abundance: few; CDR3aa: CASSRGAVNEQFF; CDR3nt: TGTGCCAGCAGCCGCGGCGCCGTCAATGAGCAGTTCTTC
j_gene: TRBJ2-5; d_gene: -; v_gene: TRBV21-1; abundance: -; CDR3aa: CASSKEERTQETQYF; CDR3nt: TGTGCCAGCAGCAAAGAGGAGCGGACCCAAGAGACCCAGTACTTC
j_gene: TRBJ1-2; d_gene: -; v_gene: TRBV5-5; abundance: few; CDR3aa: CASSLEGDGVGYTF; CDR3nt: TGTGCCAGCAGCTTGGAGGGGGACGGCGTCGGCTACACCTTC
j_gene: TRBJ2-5; d_gene: TRBD2; v_gene: TRBV18; abundance: -; CDR3aa: CASSPPGLAGKRETQYF; CDR3nt: TGTGCCAGCTCACCACCGGGACTAGCGGGAAAAAGAGAGACCCAGTACTTC
j_gene: TRBJ2-7; d_gene: TRBD1; v_gene: TRBV15; abundance: -; CDR3aa: CATSRDRGSVEQYF; CDR3nt: TGTGCCACCAGCCGCGACAGGGGGTCAGTCGAGCAGTACTTC
j_gene: TRBJ1-6; d_gene: -; v_gene: TRBV27; abundance: -; CDR3aa: CASSLSFRVDSPLHF; CDR3nt: TGTGCCAGCAGTTTATCGTTCAGGGTTGATTCACCCCTCCACTTT
j_gene: TRBJ1-2; d_gene: -; v_gene: TRBV6-1; abundance: -; CDR3aa: CASSRATDIYGYTF; CDR3nt: TGTGCCAGCAGCCGCGCGACCGATATCTATGGCTACACCTTC
j_gene: TRBJ2-5; d_gene: TRBD1; v_gene: TRBV19; abundance: few; CDR3aa: CASRSTGAQETQYF; CDR3nt: TGTGCCAGTAGATCGACAGGGGCCCAAGAGACCCAGTACTTC
j_gene: TRBJ2-5; d_gene: TRBD2; v_gene: TRBV12-3/TRBV12-4; abundance: few; CDR3aa: CASSSEGGLASQTQYF; CDR3nt: TGTGCCAGCAGCTCAGAGGGGGGACTAGCAAGCCAGACCCAGTACTTC
j_gene: TRBJ1-1; d_gene: -; v_gene: TRBV10-3; abundance: -; CDR3aa: CAISPGSREAFF; CDR3nt: TGTGCCATCAGTCCAGGTTCGCGCGAAGCTTTCTTT
j_gene: TRBJ2-5; d_gene: -; v_gene: TRBV2; abundance: -; CDR3aa: CASTPPLGGEETQYF; CDR3nt: TGTGCCAGCACCCCGCCCCTCGGGGGCGAAGAGACCCAGTACTTC
j_gene: TRBJ1-2; d_gene: TRBD1; v_gene: TRBV29-1; abundance: -; CDR3aa: CSVRDRGTNYGYTF; CDR3nt: TGCAGCGTGAGAGACAGGGGGACTAACTATGGCTACACCTTC